This T cell receptor (beta chain) was recovered during a study of shared clonotypes between healthy human individuals. The repertoire was sequenced with immunoSEQ multiplex PCR; TCRdb's copy has only in-frame clones and lacks some. The sample shows a few million clones, over 85% of them seen only once. The CDR3 length is 14 residues. Per germline, CDR1 MDHEN and CDR2 SYDVKM. This clone was detected once. The antigen is undetermined. Study observations and caveats: Clonotypes that were shared across four donors made up roughly 5% of naive CD4 clonotypes.

This chain links TRBV28 with TRBJ1-2, with D unresolved. Sample: naive CD4+ T cells sorted from blood. The subset here: CD45RA+ positively selected. This TCR was sampled from a man in his late teens or twenties in good health. CDR3 DNA sequence: TGTGCGTCTCATCAAAGCAGCGGGAACTATGGCTACACCTTC. Amino acid sequence: CASHQSSGNYGYTF.